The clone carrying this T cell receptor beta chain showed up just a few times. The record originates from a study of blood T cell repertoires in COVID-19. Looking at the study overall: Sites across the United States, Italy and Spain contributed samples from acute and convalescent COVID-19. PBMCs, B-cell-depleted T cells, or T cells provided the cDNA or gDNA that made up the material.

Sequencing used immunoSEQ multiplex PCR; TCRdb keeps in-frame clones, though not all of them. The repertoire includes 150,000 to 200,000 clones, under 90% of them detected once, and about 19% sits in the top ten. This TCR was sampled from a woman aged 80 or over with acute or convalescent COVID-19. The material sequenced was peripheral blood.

This chain's CDR3 is CASSSTGAPNEKLFF. The DNA of the CDR3 is TGTGCCAGTAGTTCGACAGGGGCTCCTAATGAAAAACTGTTTTTT. The chain links TRBV19 to TRBJ1-4; 8 positions agree with TRBD1. The germline V gene encodes CDR1 LNHDA and CDR2 SQIVND (reference sequence). J was trimmed by 3 bases and V by 5 bases; bases with no gene match: 5. This CDR3 has 15 residues.